Presented here are 21 T cell receptor beta chains from one specimen sequenced in a study of regulatory T cells in long-lasting Graves disease. Time point of the sample: newly diagnosed GD, antithyroid drugs for less than 3 months. Scientists built the TCR library using RNA that was extracted from PBMCs. CDR3 regions were amplified by Arm-PCR using iRepertoire HTBI primers to build TCR beta libraries. TCRdb re-derived calls from the multiplex PCR reads in MiXCR, one entry per CDR3 protein. Among hundreds of thousands of distinct CDR3 sequences listed, under 20% were seen once. The sample also formed part of further work on T cells in Graves' hyperthyroidism and ophthalmopathy.

This material consisted of peripheral blood mononuclear cells (PBMCs), taken at new diagnosis, from a patient treated with antithyroid drugs. These receptors all stem from a woman in her 30s with Graves disease.

The J gene is TRBJ2-7, the V gene TRBV5-1; 11 nucleotides align to TRBD2. Trimming removed 4 bases from V and 4 bases from J; junction bases left unmatched: 7. CDR3 length: 15 residues. Germline V gene sequence: CDR1 SGHRS, CDR2 YFSETQ. The chain's CDR3 is CASSQLAGGRYEQYF. CDR3 DNA sequence: TGCGCCAGCAGCCAATTAGCGGGAGGGCGGTACGAGCAGTACTTC.

This clonotype was counted many times. This chain links TRBV2 with TRBJ1-6; D gene unclear. Trimming removed 7 bases at V and 6 bases at J, with 19 bases between. Germline V lookup: CDR1 SNHLY, CDR2 FYNNEI. The CDR3 runs 16 residues. This CDR3 reads CASTNEGPVPNSPLHF. In DNA form, the CDR3 reads TGTGCCAGCACAAACGAAGGGCCAGTACCTAATTCACCCCTCCACTTT.

The chain couples TRBV12-3 or TRBV12-4 to TRBJ2-1, with D possibly matching TRBD1 (5 bases). The V gene lost 8 bases and the J gene lost 3 bases, with 14 bases spanning the gap. The length of the CDR3 is 14 residues. DNA for the CDR3: TGTGCCAGCCTCCTGACAGTTTACTACAATGAGCAGTTCTTC. It translates to CASLLTVYYNEQFF.

This clonotype has ten or more counts. V is TRBV28 and J is TRBJ1-2; D not resolved. The CDR3 totals 14 residues. CDR1 is MDHEN and CDR2 is SYDVKM in the germline V gene. Trimming left V 3 bases short and J 4 bases short, with 12 bases between. CDR3 nucleotide sequence: TGTGCCAGCAGTTTTCGGCAGTCGGTCTATGGCTACACCTTC. Its translation: CASSFRQSVYGYTF.

There are many counts of this clonotype. The rearrangement joins TRBV6-5 to TRBJ2-2; 15 positions agree with TRBD2. Trimming at V came to 4 bases and at J to 5 bases, leaving 2 bases not matched to a gene. The germline gives CDR1 MNHEY, CDR2 SVGAGI. This CDR3 comprises 16 residues. The CDR3 spells CASSWTSGRGTGELFF. The DNA for the CDR3 is TGTGCCAGCAGTTGGACTAGCGGGAGGGGAACCGGGGAGCTGTTTTTT.

The chain is built from TRBV30 and TRBJ2-1; D is ambiguous. Germline CDR1 is GTSNPN and CDR2 is SVGIG (reference sequence). V was shortened by 5 bases and J by 7 bases, with 15 bases between the two germline ends. The CDR3 totals 13 residues. DNA for the CDR3: TGTGCCTGGTTCTCGGGCGCTCGGAATGAGCAGTTCTTC. Translated, it gives CAWFSGARNEQFF.

In the case of this clonotype: A much larger clone lies a single base off, so this may be a read error. The chain employs TRBV12-3 or TRBV12-4 and TRBJ2-1; D ambiguous. The end of the DNA is better explained by TRBJ2-5, so the J call may be wrong. This CDR3 spans 13 amino acids. The CDR3 here is CASSLPNQEAQYF. CDR3 nucleotide sequence: TGTGCCAGCAGTTTACCAAACCAAGAGGCCCAGTACTTC.

A word on this clonotype: Mismatch with germline at one junction end may stem from a read error. The chain links TRBV19 to TRBJ2-5; perhaps TRBD2 as D (5 bases). Per the germline V gene, CDR1 is LNHDA and CDR2 is SQIVND (reference sequence). This CDR3 has 13 residues. The CDR3 loop reads CASRTLRGEAQYF. CDR3 in DNA: TGTGCCAGTAGAACACTTCGGGGAGAGGCCCAGTACTTC.

The table lists this clonotype with many counts. The chain uses TRBV2 and TRBJ1-6; 8 bases agree with TRBD1. V lost 1 base to trimming and J lost 9 bases; unmatched junction nucleotides: 11. Germline CDR1 and CDR2: SNHLY and FYNNEI. There are 17 residues in the CDR3. The CDR3 DNA reads as TGTGCCAGCAGTGAAGTCGAGATTAGAGACAGGGGTTCACCCCTCCACTTT. Protein: CASSEVEIRDRGSPLHF.

In this sample, this clonotype turned up a few times. This sequence joins TRBV7-9 and TRBJ2-2; D is possibly TRBD2 (6 bases). Trimming stripped 3 bases from V and 4 bases from J, with 12 bases between. The CDR3 has 15 residues. CDR1 is SEHNR, CDR2 FQNEAQ, per germline (reference sequence). The CDR3 loop reads CASSFQRAVTGELFF. CDR3 nucleotide sequence: TGTGCCAGCAGCTTCCAGCGGGCCGTCACCGGGGAGCTGTTTTTT.

The gene calls are TRBV19 and TRBJ1-2, with D unclear. The CDR3 covers 16 residues. The V end lost 4 bases, the J end lost 6 bases, and 21 bases lay between the germline ends. Germline-derived CDR1 and CDR2 are LNHDA and SQIVND (reference sequence). CDR3 region: CASSTLPGQKMNGYTF. CDR3 in DNA: TGTGCCAGTAGTACTTTACCGGGCCAGAAAATGAATGGCTACACCTTC.

This chain joins TRBV2 and TRBJ2-7; D is possibly TRBD1 or TRBD2 (5 bases each). V gave up 4 bases and J gave up 2 bases, with 15 bases separating them. The length of the CDR3 is 15 residues. The germline V gene has CDR1 SNHLY and CDR2 FYNNEI. As DNA, the CDR3 is TGTGCCAGCAGTGGAGTGGGGCGGGTAGCCTACGAGCAGTACTTC. Translation: CASSGVGRVAYEQYF.

V usage is TRBV14 and J usage is TRBJ1-2, with no clear D. The CDR3 runs to 12 residues. Germline V gives CDR1 SGHDN, CDR2 FVKESK. Deletions cut 2 bases from V and 7 bases from J, with 8 bases between. The CDR3: CASSQPGVGYTF. The CDR3 region has the DNA TGTGCCAGCAGCCAACCAGGAGTTGGCTACACCTTC. Filled out from reference TRBV14 and TRBJ1-2, the complete variable domain reads EAGVTQFPSHSVIEKGQTVTLRCDPISGHDNLYWYRRVMGKEIKFLLHFVKESKQDESGMPNNRFLAERTGGTYSTLKVQPAELEDSGVYFCASSQPGVGYTFGSGTRLTVV.

This clonotype was detected many times. The J gene is TRBJ1-1, the V gene TRBV7-2; a possible D gene is TRBD1 (5 bases). Trimming cost V 0 bases and J 0 bases, with 11 bases left between them. CDR1 is SGHTA and CDR2 is FQGNSA in the germline V gene. This CDR3 has 16 amino acids. CDR3 bases: TGTGCCAGCAGCTTAGCGCCGGGACGGCTGAACACTGAAGCTTTCTTT. Translating gives CASSLAPGRLNTEAFF.

The sample holds many counts of this clonotype. The rearrangement uses TRBV18 and TRBJ2-1, with 7 positions matching TRBD1. The CDR3 length is 15 residues. Germline V gene data show CDR1 as KGHSH and CDR2 as LQKENI. V shed 6 bases and J 0 bases; nucleotides not matched to a gene: 5. The CDR3 spells CASSGNRGSYNEQFF. CDR3 sequence (DNA): TGTGCCAGCTCCGGGAACAGGGGCTCCTACAATGAGCAGTTCTTC.

This chain links TRBV5-1 with TRBJ2-1; a possible D gene is TRBD1 (7 bases). V was shortened by 4 bases and J by 0 bases, with 14 bases between the two germline ends. CDR1 SGHRS and CDR2 YFSETQ come from the germline V gene. CDR3 size: 16 residues. The CDR3 is CASSRGTDRSYNEQFF. The CDR3, as DNA: TGCGCCAGCAGCCGGGGGACAGACCGCTCCTACAATGAGCAGTTCTTC.

This clonotype was detected a few times. The chain combines TRBV5-1 with TRBJ2-7; maybe TRBD2 (5 bases). The germline gives CDR1 SGHRS, CDR2 YFSETQ. This CDR3 region has 15 residues. V lost 1 base to trimming and J lost 0 bases, with 11 bases between them. CDR3 bases: TGCGCCAGCAGCTTGAGGCGGGCAAGCTCCTACGAGCAGTACTTC. Amino acid sequence: CASSLRRASSYEQYF.

This clonotype was counted between two and nine times. The genes are TRBV3-1 and TRBJ1-2; TRBD1 aligns across 9 bases. This CDR3 has 15 amino acids. J lost 5 bases, V lost 2 bases, and 6 bases had no gene match. Germline loops: CDR1 LGHDT, CDR2 YNNKEL (reference sequence). The CDR3 protein is CASSQHSQGAYGYTF. The DNA for the CDR3 is TGTGCCAGCAGCCAACACTCACAGGGGGCGTATGGCTACACCTTC.

This clonotype showed up many times. The chain uses TRBV5-1 and TRBJ2-3; 10 bases fit TRBD2. Germline loops: CDR1 SGHRS, CDR2 YFSETQ. The CDR3 has 16 residues. V lost 1 base to trimming and J lost 5 bases; unmatched junction nucleotides: 7. CDR3 sequence: CASSLPLAGAQDTQYF. The CDR3 nucleotides read TGCGCCAGCAGCTTGCCCCTAGCGGGAGCTCAAGATACGCAGTATTTT.

V usage is TRBV24-1 and J usage is TRBJ2-6; D is ambiguous. Germline-derived CDR1 and CDR2 are KGHDR and SFDVKD. The CDR3 runs to 19 residues. V lost 1 base and J 0 bases, leaving 15 bases between the germline ends. The CDR3 loop reads CATSDLAFGRDSGANVLTF. For the CDR3, the DNA is TGTGCCACCAGTGATTTAGCCTTCGGCCGCGACTCTGGGGCCAACGTCCTGACTTTC.

The J gene is TRBJ2-7, the V gene TRBV13; 7 bases are shared with TRBD1. The CDR3 has 15 residues. V shed 5 bases, J shed 4 bases, and the junction held 11 bases outside the gene matches. CDR1 and CDR2 from the germline V gene are PRHDT and FYEKMQ (reference sequence). CDR3 region: CASSQMGQLTYEQYF. The CDR3 bases are TGTGCCAGCAGCCAAATGGGACAGCTGACTTACGAGCAGTACTTC.